Below, one TCR beta chain is given with its context. Its antigen is currently unknown. These data originate in a study of OX40 agonist ivuxolimab in advanced cancers. Turning to the study itself: The dose-escalation cohort had hepatocellular carcinoma, melanoma, renal cell or head and neck cancer. Regarding the study as a whole: In CD8+ T cells, expanded clones were on average more numerous than in CD4+.

CDR3 length: 14 amino acids. V lost 0 bases to trimming and J lost 14 bases, with 15 bases between them. The germline V gene encodes CDR1 SGHNT and CDR2 YYREEE (reference sequence). The assay was immunoSEQ multiplex PCR, and TCRdb's table has in-frame clones only and misses some. The top ten clones hold around 3.3% of a sample with tens of thousands of clones, over 75% of them seen once. The receptor was isolated from an adult with an advanced solid tumor such as melanoma, head and neck, liver or kidney cancer. The sample in question was CD4+ or CD8+ T cells sorted from blood, obtained in a trial of the OX40 agonist ivuxolimab. V and J are TRBV5-4 and TRBJ1-6; the D gene is possibly TRBD1 (6 bases). CDR3 in amino acids: CASSLDQGPRTLHF. DNA for the CDR3: TGTGCCAGCAGCTTGGATCAGGGGCCACGAACCCTCCACTTT.